Listed here are 29 T cell receptor beta chains from one sample, sequenced in a study of blood T cell repertoires in COVID-19 (dated by TCRdb to the early 2020s). Library preparation was by the immunoSEQ multiplex PCR assay. The table comes from immuneACCESS by way of TCRdb, which keeps in-frame sequences with V and J called. Part of the clones is missing from these tables; in studies checked, under half for an unresolved V gene and the rest for unknown reasons. Here the sample has about 120,000 clones; approximately 80% occur a single time. The ten largest clones capture over 6% of the sample. The sequenced sample consisted of peripheral blood. The receptors were sampled from a man in his sixties or seventies with active or convalescent COVID-19.

The chain carries TRBV5-1 and TRBJ1-6, with 9 bases fitting TRBD1. Looked up from germline, CDR1 is SGHRS and CDR2 is YFSETQ. This CDR3 has 15 residues. V lost 4 bases, J lost 7 bases, and 6 bases stayed unmatched. Written as DNA, the CDR3 is TGCGCCAGCAGCACCCTGACAGGGGGGAATTCACCCCTCCACTTT. This gives the protein CASSTLTGGNSPLHF. Full variable domain (outside the CDR3, taken from reference TRBV5-1 and TRBJ1-6): KAGVTQTPRYLIKTRGQQVTLSCSPISGHRSVSWYQQTPGQGLQFLFEYFSETQRNKGNFPGRFSGRQFSNSRSEMNVSTLELGDSALYLCASSTLTGGNSPLHFGNGTRLTVT.

The V and J genes are TRBV5-5 and TRBJ1-2; a weak D match, TRBD1 (6 bases). Germline CDR1 and CDR2: SGHKS and YYEKEE (reference sequence). Trimming took 0 bases from V and 5 from J, leaving 11 bases between them. This CDR3 is built from 14 residues. The CDR3 DNA reads as TGTGCCAGCAGCTTGGACAGGGTTCGGTATGGCTACACCTTC. Translation: CASSLDRVRYGYTF.

The chain couples TRBV15 to TRBJ2-7; 7 positions match TRBD1. The length of the CDR3 is 14 residues. Germline V gene lookup returns CDR1 LNHNV and CDR2 YYDKDF (reference sequence). V was pared by 0 bases and J by 3 bases, with 2 bases of the junction left unmatched. CDR3 sequence: CATSRDRGNYEQYF. CDR3 coding DNA: TGTGCCACCAGCAGAGACAGGGGGAACTACGAGCAGTACTTC.

The chain joins TRBV7-2 to TRBJ2-1, with 10 bases identical to TRBD2. The CDR3 consists of 15 residues. Trimming removed 2 bases from V and 8 bases from J; junction bases left unmatched: 6. Germline V CDR1 and CDR2: SGHTA, FQGNSA. In DNA form, the CDR3 reads TGTGCCAGCAGCTTACTGCCTAGCGGGAGCCATGAGCAGTTCTTC. Its translation: CASSLLPSGSHEQFF.

The chain combines TRBV19 with TRBJ1-1; D might be TRBD1 (5 bases). CDR3 length equals 16 residues. V was pared by 6 bases and J by 3 bases, with 20 bases between. Germline CDR1 LNHDA, CDR2 SQIVND (reference sequence). The CDR3 DNA is TGTGCCAGTAGCCTCCTGGGGCAGGGATATTACACTGAAGCTTTCTTT. It is translated as CASSLLGQGYYTEAFF.

CDR3 coding DNA: TGTGCCACCAGCAGAGATCTACTAGCGGGAGACACCGGGGAGCTGTTTTTT. Its protein is CATSRDLLAGDTGELFF. V gene TRBV15 combines with J gene TRBJ2-2; 11 bases align to TRBD2. Germline values: CDR1 LNHNV, CDR2 YYDKDF (reference sequence). J gave up 3 bases and V 0 bases, and 3 bases lay outside the gene matches. The CDR3 has 17 amino acids.

In nucleotides, the CDR3 is TGTGCCAGCAGCGTTCAGGGGGCGCGGGGAGAAAAACTGTTTTTT. Translating it yields CASSVQGARGEKLFF. V and J are TRBV11-2 and TRBJ1-4; 8 bases line up with TRBD1. The CDR3 is 15 residues long. The trim removed 5 bases at V and 8 bases at J, leaving 10 bases unmatched. CDR1 SGHAT and CDR2 FQNNGV come from the germline V gene.

The chain links TRBV18 to TRBJ2-7, with TRBD1 identical over 11 bases. CDR3 length: 15 amino acids. The germline gives CDR1 KGHSH, CDR2 LQKENI. The V segment lost 5 bases and the J segment 5 bases; nucleotides outside the gene matches: 8. In DNA form, the CDR3 reads TGTGCCAGCTCAGACGGGACAGGGGGGGTCCACGAGCAGTACTTC. It specifies CASSDGTGGVHEQYF.

The V and J genes are TRBV6-6 and TRBJ1-6; D not resolved. CDR3 size: 13 residues. V was trimmed by 5 bases and J by 7 bases, leaving 9 bases between them. Germline loops: CDR1 MNHNY, CDR2 SVGAGI (reference sequence). CDR3 residues: CASSLGRNSPLHF. CDR3 coding DNA: TGTGCCAGCAGTCTAGGGAGGAATTCACCCCTCCACTTT.

This chain links TRBV6-5 with TRBJ1-2; D not resolved. CDR3 size: 15 residues. V lost 4 bases, J lost 5 bases, and 17 bases lay in between. The germline gives CDR1 MNHEY, CDR2 SVGAGI. CDR3 nucleotide sequence: TGTGCCAGCAGTTCCCCTAAGGCATCCGGGTATGGCTACACCTTC. As protein: CASSSPKASGYGYTF.

This clone was counted a single time. The V and J genes are TRBV5-4 and TRBJ1-2; a weak D match, TRBD1 (5 bases). CDR3 length: 14 amino acids. Per the germline V gene, CDR1 is SGHNT and CDR2 is YYREEE (reference sequence). Trimming took off 2 bases at V and 7 bases at J, with 15 bases between the two ends. The DNA of the CDR3 is TGTGCCAGCAGCTTATCAGGGTCTGAGTCTGGCTACACCTTC. Protein: CASSLSGSESGYTF.

The chain links TRBV11-3 to TRBJ1-4; D unresolved. The CDR3 is 12 residues long. Trimming pared 2 bases from V and 8 bases from J, leaving 6 bases between. CDR1 and CDR2 from the germline V gene are SGHNT and YENEEA. The CDR3 is CASSLRREKLFF. The CDR3 DNA reads TGTGCCAGCAGCTTAAGGAGGGAAAAACTGTTTTTT.

This chain uses TRBV7-8 with TRBJ2-1; D possibly corresponds to TRBD2 (6 bases). The germline V gene has CDR1 SGHVS and CDR2 FQNEAQ. This CDR3 is built from 15 residues. V dropped 0 bases and J dropped 5 bases, with 11 bases sitting between them. CDR3 in amino acids: CASSLAGGPNNEQFF. DNA of the CDR3: TGTGCCAGCAGCTTAGCGGGGGGACCGAACAATGAGCAGTTCTTC.

V is TRBV11-3 and J is TRBJ2-3; tentative D call: TRBD2 (6 bases). With 1 base removed from V and 5 bases from J, the gap between germline ends came to 13 bases. The CDR3 sequence is 15 residues long. Germline lookup yields CDR1 SGHNT and CDR2 YENEEA. This chain's CDR3 is CASSLGLGGEDTQYF. DNA of the CDR3: TGTGCCAGCAGCTTAGGGCTGGGAGGAGAAGATACGCAGTATTTT.

V gene TRBV25-1 combines with J gene TRBJ2-7; D is undetermined. This CDR3 is built from 11 residues. The germline V and J ends were trimmed by 5 bases and 4 bases, with 6 bases remaining between them. Germline V CDR1 and CDR2: MGHDK, SYGVNS. The CDR3 coding sequence is TGTGCCAGCAGTAACTATTACGAGCAGTACTTC. Translation: CASSNYYEQYF.

This clone was recorded only once. CDR3 DNA sequence: TGTGCCAGCAGTAGGGAGTATGAAGCTTTCTTT. Translated: CASSREYEAFF. The chain has TRBV11-1 and TRBJ1-1, with D unresolved. Looked up from germline, CDR1 is SGHAT and CDR2 is FQDESV (reference sequence). Trimming pared 6 bases from V and 7 bases from J, leaving 9 bases between. The CDR3 totals 11 residues. Filled out from reference TRBV11-1 and TRBJ1-1, the complete variable domain reads EAEVAQSPRYKITEKSQAVAFWCDPISGHATLYWYRQILGQGPELLVQFQDESVVDDSQLPKDRFSAERLKGVDSTLKIQPAELGDSAMYLCASSREYEAFFGQGTRLTVV.

DNA for the CDR3: TGTGCCAGCAGCCCCCCGGCAGGGGGCTCTGGAAACACCATATATTTT. It yields the protein CASSPPAGGSGNTIYF. The gene calls are TRBV7-9 and TRBJ1-3; 7 bases are shared with TRBD1. The V gene end was trimmed by 5 bases and the J gene end by 0 bases; junction bases not matched to a gene: 7. There are 16 residues in the CDR3. Germline V gene lookup returns CDR1 SEHNR and CDR2 FQNEAQ (reference sequence).

The DNA for the CDR3 is TGCGCCAGCAGAACAGAAACAACTAATGAAAAACTGTTTTTT. Its translation is CASRTETTNEKLFF. The gene calls are TRBV10-2 and TRBJ1-4; D is ambiguous. The CDR3 is made up of 14 amino acids. In germline, CDR1 is WSHSY, CDR2 SAAADI. Trimming stripped 6 bases from V and 0 bases from J, with 8 bases between.

The gene calls are TRBV14 and TRBJ2-1, with a possible D match to TRBD1 (5 bases). CDR3 size: 13 residues. From germline, CDR1 is SGHDN and CDR2 FVKESK. Trimming left V 0 bases short and J 12 bases short, with 12 bases between. CDR3 residues: CASSQDVGRSQFF. The CDR3 DNA follows: TGTGCCAGCAGCCAAGATGTGGGGCGATCGCAGTTCTTC.

The J gene is TRBJ2-7, the V gene TRBV3-1 (or the pseudogene TRBV3-2); 8 bases align to TRBD1. J gave up 6 bases and V 0 bases, and 7 bases lay outside the gene matches. CDR1 and CDR2 (germline): LGHDT, YNNKEL (reference sequence). The CDR3 loop spans 15 amino acids. The CDR3 spells CASSQDWTGLGEQYF. DNA for the CDR3: TGTGCCAGCAGCCAAGACTGGACAGGGTTAGGCGAGCAGTACTTC.

This chain connects TRBV6-1 to TRBJ2-4; 12 nucleotides align to TRBD2. With 1 base clipped from V and 5 bases from J, the junction kept 6 bases outside the gene matches. The CDR3 is 17 amino acids. CDR1 MNHNS and CDR2 SASEGT come from the germline V gene. The CDR3 DNA is TGTGCCAGCAGTGAAGTCTCTAGCGGGAGGGCACAAAACATTCAGTACTTC. Encoded protein: CASSEVSSGRAQNIQYF.

The chain has TRBV6-2 or TRBV6-3 and TRBJ2-7, with unresolved D. The CDR3 is 14 amino acids. Germline assignment: CDR1 MNHEY and CDR2 SVGEGT. Deletions cut 6 bases from V and 3 bases from J, with 15 bases between. The CDR3 DNA sequence: TGTGCCAGCAGCCTGGCTGGGCGAGACTACGAGCAGTACTTC. This gives the protein CASSLAGRDYEQYF.

This clone has more than one count but fewer than ten. This rearrangement joins TRBV29-1 to TRBJ2-1; a weak D match, TRBD2 (5 bases). V was cut by 5 bases and J by 6 bases, with 17 bases left in between. From germline, CDR1 is SQVTM and CDR2 ANQGSEA. The CDR3 covers 14 residues. The CDR3 reads CSVSLRGSGNEQFF. The CDR3 DNA sequence: TGCAGCGTTAGCCTTCGTGGAAGCGGCAATGAGCAGTTCTTC.

The V call is TRBV7-3, the J call TRBJ1-1, with 7 nucleotides matching TRBD1. J gave up 5 bases and V 5 bases, and 8 bases lay outside the gene matches. The CDR3 consists of 14 residues. In germline, CDR1 is SGHTA, CDR2 FQGTGA. For the CDR3, the DNA is TGTGCCAGCAGCGCGCGAGGGGGCAGGACTGAAGCTTTCTTT. Encoded protein: CASSARGGRTEAFF.

The rearrangement joins TRBV28 to TRBJ1-5; TRBD1 matches at 9 bases. J was trimmed by 15 bases and V by 2 bases; bases with no gene match: 11. From germline, CDR1 is MDHEN and CDR2 SYDVKM. This CDR3 spans 14 amino acids. The CDR3 protein is CASSLQGQGWSGHF. The CDR3 DNA reads TGTGCCAGCAGTTTACAGGGACAGGGCTGGAGTGGGCATTTT.

The rearrangement joins TRBV20-1 to TRBJ2-2, with 12 bases that match TRBD2. Per the germline V gene, CDR1 is DFQATT and CDR2 is SNEGSKA (reference sequence). This CDR3 is built from 15 residues. V was clipped by 3 bases and J by 2 bases; unmatched bases: 1. The CDR3 loop is CSASGLAGNTGELFF. Here the CDR3 DNA reads TGCAGTGCTAGTGGACTAGCGGGAAACACCGGGGAGCTGTTTTTT.

The CDR3 DNA follows: TGCGCCAGCAGCTTGACGACGATGGAGGCTGGCTACACCTTC. Amino acids: CASSLTTMEAGYTF. V is TRBV5-1 and J is TRBJ1-2; D remains ambiguous. The CDR3 has 14 residues. V lost 1 base, J lost 7 bases, and 14 bases lay in between. CDR1 is SGHRS and CDR2 is YFSETQ in the germline V gene.

This clone has just one count. The chain couples TRBV7-3 to TRBJ2-1; 7 bases match TRBD2. The CDR3 runs to 16 residues. Germline V gene sequence: CDR1 SGHTA, CDR2 FQGTGA. Trimming cost V 5 bases and J 1 base; bases outside gene matches: 8. DNA for the CDR3: TGTGCCAGCAGCCTTAATCAGCGGGGTTCCTACAATGAGCAGTTCTTC. It specifies CASSLNQRGSYNEQFF.

V is TRBV12-3 or TRBV12-4 and J is TRBJ1-5; no clear D gene. The CDR3 length is 12 residues. Trimming stripped 2 bases from V and 7 bases from J, with 6 bases between. The CDR3 region has the DNA TGTGCCAGCAGTTTATCCCAACAGCCCCAGCATTTT. Translation gives CASSLSQQPQHF.